The rows below give T cell receptor beta chains drawn from one sample of a study of shared clonotypes between healthy human individuals. TCRdb's copy holds only in-frame clones and misses some; the assay was immunoSEQ multiplex PCR. The sample holds roughly 550,000 clones; just under 97% are singletons and the top ten take about 0.11%. What was sequenced was naive CD8+ T cells sorted from blood. The receptors were sampled from a woman aged 25 to 39 in good health. Both conserved end residues are part of each CDR3. A D gene is named only where the DNA matches it firmly. The size field is filled for only some rows; it gives once, few, many or a size class.

J gene	CDR3 length	clone size	D gene	V gene	CDR3 protein	CDR3 DNA
TRBJ2-2	15	NA	TRBD2	TRBV6-5	CASSYGAGVAGELFF	TGTGCCAGCAGTTACGGGGCGGGAGTTGCCGGGGAGCTGTTTTTT
TRBJ2-7	12	NA	TRBD1	TRBV28	CASPGTDGEQYF	TGTGCCAGCCCCGGGACAGACGGCGAGCAGTACTTC
TRBJ2-1	14	NA	NA	TRBV9	CASSPGTLNNEQFF	TGTGCCAGCAGCCCAGGGACCTTAAACAATGAGCAGTTCTTC
TRBJ2-2	14	NA	NA	TRBV5-6	CASSLGDRSGELFF	TGTGCCAGCAGCTTGGGTGATCGGTCCGGGGAGCTGTTTTTT
TRBJ1-2	15	NA	NA	TRBV9	CASSVWTTINYGYTF	TGTGCCAGCAGCGTTTGGACAACAATCAACTATGGCTACACCTTC
TRBJ2-1	14	NA	NA	TRBV27	CASSLSAGWNEQFF	TGTGCCAGCAGTTTATCGGCAGGGTGGAATGAGCAGTTCTTC
TRBJ1-2	12	NA	NA	TRBV19	CASGGAGYGYTF	TGTGCCAGTGGGGGCGCAGGTTATGGCTACACCTTC
TRBJ2-1	15	NA	TRBD2	TRBV7-8	CASSLDGLGFGEQFF	TGTGCCAGCAGCTTAGACGGACTAGGGTTTGGCGAGCAGTTCTTC
TRBJ2-2	17	few	TRBD1	TRBV13	CASSYSGTGAYTGELFF	TGTGCCAGCAGCTACTCCGGGACAGGGGCGTACACCGGGGAGCTGTTTTTT
TRBJ1-2	15	NA	NA	TRBV5-4	CASTGEETANYGYTF	TGTGCCAGCACTGGGGAAGAAACGGCTAACTATGGCTACACCTTC
TRBJ2-7	14	NA	TRBD1	TRBV27	CASSVDRGYYEQYF	TGTGCCAGCAGTGTCGACAGGGGATATTACGAGCAGTACTTC
TRBJ1-1	12	NA	NA	TRBV2	CVGEGEQTEAFF	TGTGTCGGGGAGGGAGAACAAACTGAAGCTTTCTTT
TRBJ2-7	13	NA	NA	TRBV30	CAWSVQGAYEQYF	TGTGCCTGGAGTGTACAGGGAGCCTACGAGCAGTACTTC
TRBJ1-2	15	NA	NA	TRBV28	CASSFDRGTVGGYTF	TGTGCCAGCAGTTTTGATCGAGGGACCGTGGGCGGCTACACCTTC
TRBJ2-7	14	NA	NA	TRBV27	CASSLAGQGYEQYF	TGTGCCAGCAGTTTGGCAGGTCAAGGGTACGAGCAGTACTTC
TRBJ2-7	13	NA	NA	TRBV25-1	CASSDQERYEQYF	TGTGCCAGCAGTGACCAGGAGAGGTACGAGCAGTACTTC
TRBJ2-3	19	NA	TRBD2	TRBV5-6	CASSLSLAGARDGTDTQYF	TGTGCCAGCAGCTTATCACTAGCGGGAGCACGGGACGGCACAGATACGCAGTATTTT
TRBJ2-7	13	NA	NA	TRBV29-1	CSVEWGDSYEQYF	TGCAGCGTTGAATGGGGGGACAGCTACGAGCAGTACTTC
TRBJ2-2	15	NA	NA	TRBV10-3	CAISESFTLGGELFF	TGTGCCATCAGTGAGTCATTCACCTTAGGCGGGGAGCTGTTTTTT
TRBJ2-5	13	once	NA	TRBV4-1	CASSQDAEETQYF	TGCGCCAGCAGCCAAGATGCAGAAGAGACCCAGTACTTC
TRBJ2-7	14	NA	NA	TRBV11-1	CASSLTGGTYEQYF	TGTGCCAGCAGCTTAACCGGCGGTACCTACGAGCAGTACTTC
TRBJ2-5	13	NA	TRBD2	TRBV14	CASSQVAGETQYF	TGTGCCAGCAGCCAAGTAGCGGGAGAGACCCAGTACTTC
TRBJ2-6	14	NA	NA	TRBV6-5	CASSYVSGANVLTF	TGTGCCAGCAGTTACGTCTCTGGGGCCAACGTCCTGACTTTC
TRBJ2-7	15	NA	TRBD2	TRBV7-2	CASSWAGDFAYEQYF	TGTGCCAGCAGCTGGGCGGGGGACTTCGCCTACGAGCAGTACTTC
TRBJ2-5	15	NA	NA	TRBV6-5	CASSYTGASSETQYF	TGTGCCAGCAGTTATACGGGGGCCTCGTCAGAGACCCAGTACTTC
TRBJ2-2	15	NA	NA	TRBV10-2	CASSASQGATGELFF	TGCGCCAGCAGTGCAAGCCAGGGTGCCACCGGGGAGCTGTTTTTT
TRBJ1-1	12	NA	TRBD1	TRBV27	CASSSGGTEAFF	TGTGCCAGCAGTTCAGGGGGAACTGAAGCTTTCTTT
TRBJ2-7	12	NA	NA	TRBV6-5	CASGTGSYEQYF	TGTGCCAGCGGTACCGGCTCCTACGAGCAGTACTTC
TRBJ2-1	14	NA	NA	TRBV2	CASNLGGSYNEQFF	TGTGCCAGTAACCTCGGTGGCTCCTACAATGAGCAGTTCTTC
TRBJ2-1	12	NA	NA	TRBV9	CASSVDVQEQFF	TGTGCCAGCAGCGTAGATGTCCAAGAGCAGTTCTTC
TRBJ2-1	15	NA	TRBD2	TRBV7-8	CASSSWTSGRVEQFF	TGTGCCAGCAGCTCTTGGACTAGCGGGAGAGTTGAGCAGTTCTTC
TRBJ2-5	13	once	NA	TRBV19	CASSGDLEETQYF	TGTGCCAGTAGTGGTGACCTGGAAGAGACCCAGTACTTC
TRBJ2-7	10	NA	NA	TRBV28	CASGRYEQYF	TGTGCCAGCGGCCGCTACGAGCAGTACTTC
TRBJ1-2	16	NA	NA	TRBV30	CAWSEAPGTEGYGYTF	TGTGCCTGGAGCGAGGCCCCCGGGACCGAGGGGTATGGCTACACCTTC
TRBJ2-5	13	few	NA	TRBV5-4	CASSLESEETQYF	TGTGCCAGCAGCCTAGAGTCGGAAGAGACCCAGTACTTC
TRBJ2-5	16	NA	TRBD1	TRBV28	CASSFGTGADQETQYF	TGTGCCAGCAGTTTCGGGACAGGGGCGGACCAAGAGACCCAGTACTTC
TRBJ2-7	16	NA	NA	TRBV15	CATSNRLGAWIYEQYF	TGTGCCACCAGCAACCGTCTAGGGGCCTGGATCTACGAGCAGTACTTC
TRBJ2-6	14	NA	NA	TRBV9	CASSVALGANVLTF	TGTGCCAGCAGCGTAGCCCTGGGGGCCAACGTCCTGACTTTC
TRBJ2-7	13	once	NA	TRBV28	CASSSGRAYEQYF	TGTGCCAGCAGTTCGGGAAGAGCCTACGAGCAGTACTTC
TRBJ1-1	15	NA	NA	TRBV7-8	CASSNPRRGVTEAFF	TGTGCCAGCAGTAATCCCCGGCGGGGGGTAACTGAAGCTTTCTTT
TRBJ2-3	17	NA	TRBD2	TRBV5-4	CASSLVVVAGETDTQYF	TGTGCCAGCAGCTTGGTCGTGGTAGCGGGAGAAACAGATACGCAGTATTTT
TRBJ2-5	14	NA	TRBD1	TRBV28	CAIRDRGLVETQYF	TGTGCCATCCGGGACAGGGGTTTGGTGGAGACCCAGTACTTC
TRBJ2-2	14	once	NA	TRBV21-1	CASSKDRNTGELFF	TGTGCCAGCAGCAAAGATCGGAACACCGGGGAGCTGTTTTTT